This TCR beta chain was recorded in a study of T cells in Graves' hyperthyroidism and ophthalmopathy. Authors of the study amplified TCR beta CDR3 regions from RNA transcripts. Carried out on the TCR CDR3, a first-round RT-PCR used the HTBI primer set. Using its own MiXCR run on the multiplex PCR reads, TCRdb lists one record per CDR3 protein. The sample carries roughly 500,000 distinct CDR3 sequences, over 35% recorded once. Study-level results: For ophthalmopathy, model prediction preceded onset by a median around six months.

Many counts were recorded for this clonotype. The antigen is unknown. Germline V gene lookup returns CDR1 LNHDA and CDR2 SQIVND (reference sequence). The germline V and J ends were trimmed by 2 bases and 2 bases, with 6 bases remaining between them. The CDR3 has 13 amino acids. The TCR was taken from an adult woman with Graves' disease, either hyperthyroidism or ophthalmopathy (not recorded which). Material: peripheral blood or thyroid tissue (not recorded which). V usage is TRBV19 and J usage is TRBJ2-5; D not certain. As DNA, the CDR3 is TGTGCCAGTAGTATATGGCAGCAAGAGACCCAGTACTTC. Residues: CASSIWQQETQYF.